A selection of T cell receptor beta chains follows, all from one sample in a study of blood T cell repertoires in COVID-19. Profiled with immunoSEQ multiplex PCR; TCRdb holds only in-frame clones, not every one. The table records some 13,000 clones, approximately 83% of them present only once. The sample taken for sequencing was peripheral blood. The receptors shown here come from a man aged 35-49 years with active or convalescent COVID-19. Each CDR3 is given with its conserved first and last residue. The D gene is left open where the match is weak. Size values are once, few and many counts, or a class for expanded clones, and some rows have none.

TRBV11-2	TRBD1	NA	TRBJ2-1	CASSLVGTGDNEQFF	TGTGCCAGCAGCTTAGTTGGGACAGGGGACAATGAGCAGTTCTTC
TRBV1	NA	NA	TRBJ2-1	CTSSQRQGTYNEQFF	TGCACCAGCAGCCAACGTCAGGGGACCTACAATGAGCAGTTCTTC
TRBV9	NA	NA	TRBJ2-1	CASSVAPGGITYNEQFF	TGTGCCAGCAGCGTAGCTCCAGGGGGGATCACCTACAATGAGCAGTTCTTC
TRBV6-2/TRBV6-3	NA	once	TRBJ2-5	CASSYGPGITDWYQETQYF	TGTGCCAGCAGTTACGGGCCAGGGATAACCGATTGGTACCAAGAGACCCAGTACTTC
TRBV28	TRBD1	NA	TRBJ2-7	CASSLQGQGYEQYF	TGTGCCAGCAGTTTACAGGGACAGGGGTACGAGCAGTACTTC
TRBV7-2	TRBD2	NA	TRBJ2-5	CASSLRGGGGQETQYF	TGTGCCAGCAGCTTAAGGGGCGGGGGAGGCCAAGAGACCCAGTACTTC
TRBV6-2/TRBV6-3	TRBD2	NA	TRBJ2-1	CASSYSSSGRAQFF	TGTGCCAGCAGTTACTCGTCTAGCGGGAGGGCCCAGTTCTTC
TRBV7-2	NA	few	TRBJ2-3	CASSSLPYSTDTQYF	TGTGCCAGCAGCTCCCTCCCCTACAGCACAGATACGCAGTATTTT
TRBV7-2	TRBD2	NA	TRBJ2-2	CASRTGTSGSELFF	TGTGCCAGCAGGACCGGGACTAGCGGGTCGGAGCTGTTTTTT
TRBV19	TRBD1	NA	TRBJ1-4	CASSQTGGSEKLFF	TGTGCCAGTAGTCAAACAGGGGGCAGTGAAAAACTGTTTTTT
TRBV7-9	NA	NA	TRBJ2-7	CASSNNPYEQYF	TGTGCCAGCAGTAATAATCCCTACGAGCAGTACTTC
TRBV6-4	TRBD2	NA	TRBJ2-1	CASSEGGLAGNEQFF	TGTGCCAGCAGTGAGGGGGGACTAGCGGGCAATGAGCAGTTCTTC
TRBV6-6	NA	NA	TRBJ1-6	CASSTGGSPLHF	TGTGCCAGCAGTACGGGGGGTTCACCCCTCCACTTT
TRBV15	NA	NA	TRBJ1-4	CATSRGGGFNEKLFF	TGTGCCACCAGCAGAGGGGGGGGTTTTAATGAAAAACTGTTTTTT
TRBV29-1	TRBD1	NA	TRBJ1-1	CSAATGGGTEAFF	TGCAGCGCCGCGACAGGGGGCGGAACTGAAGCTTTCTTT
TRBV5-6	NA	once	TRBJ2-7	CASSPGSGTNYEQYF	TGTGCCAGCAGCCCCGGATCCGGGACAAACTACGAGCAGTACTTC
TRBV24-1	NA	NA	TRBJ1-5	CATSPGGSNQPQHF	TGTGCCACCAGTCCCGGGGGTTCGAATCAGCCCCAGCATTTT
TRBV5-4	TRBD2	NA	TRBJ2-1	CASSFSSGSDANNEQFF	TGTGCCAGCAGCTTTTCCAGCGGGAGTGACGCTAACAATGAGCAGTTCTTC
TRBV2	TRBD1	NA	TRBJ1-2	CASTGQWSSNGYTF	TGTGCCAGTACGGGACAGTGGAGCTCTAATGGCTACACCTTC
TRBV4-3	TRBD2	NA	TRBJ2-7	CASSQDPGLAGGYEQYF	TGCGCCAGCAGCCAAGACCCGGGACTAGCGGGAGGCTACGAGCAGTACTTC
TRBV4-3	TRBD1	NA	TRBJ1-2	CASSQGTDRWNYGYTF	TGCGCCAGCAGCCAAGGCACGGACAGGTGGAACTATGGCTACACCTTC
TRBV7-9	NA	NA	TRBJ1-4	CASSLTELQAGNEKLFF	TGTGCCAGCAGCTTAACCGAGTTGCAGGCGGGTAATGAAAAACTGTTTTTT
TRBV2	TRBD1	NA	TRBJ2-5	CASRLGTGGGETQYF	TGTGCCAGCAGGCTAGGGACAGGGGGCGGGGAGACCCAGTACTTC
TRBV12-3/TRBV12-4	NA	NA	TRBJ1-5	CASRGTGNQPQHF	TGTGCCAGCCGCGGGACGGGCAATCAGCCCCAGCATTTT
TRBV9	NA	NA	TRBJ1-1	CASSVESREDTEAFF	TGTGCCAGCAGCGTAGAGAGCAGGGAAGACACTGAAGCTTTCTTT
TRBV6-5	NA	NA	TRBJ2-2	CASSYAEASGELFF	TGTGCCAGCAGTTACGCGGAGGCGAGCGGGGAGCTGTTTTTT
TRBV9	TRBD2	NA	TRBJ2-1	CASSVRSGGVYEQFF	TGTGCCAGCAGCGTACGGAGCGGGGGGGTCTATGAGCAGTTCTTC
TRBV7-2	TRBD1	NA	TRBJ1-3	CASSQRQGAGNTIYF	TGTGCCAGCAGCCAAAGACAGGGGGCTGGAAACACCATATATTTT
TRBV6-1	TRBD1	NA	TRBJ1-2	CASSENRDRTGYTF	TGTGCCAGCAGTGAAAACCGGGACAGGACTGGCTACACCTTC
TRBV6-6	TRBD1	NA	TRBJ2-2	CASSDTGGNTGELFF	TGTGCCAGCAGTGACACAGGGGGCAACACCGGGGAGCTGTTTTTT
TRBV7-2	NA	NA	TRBJ1-2	CASSPGEGGYTF	TGTGCCAGCAGTCCAGGGGAGGGTGGCTACACCTTC
TRBV29-1	TRBD1	NA	TRBJ2-3	CSVSGQGQTDTQYF	TGCAGCGTTTCCGGACAGGGGCAAACAGATACGCAGTATTTT
TRBV7-9	NA	NA	TRBJ2-5	CASSLTGLGQETQYF	TGTGCCAGCAGCTTAACGGGACTGGGCCAAGAGACCCAGTACTTC
TRBV3-1/TRBV3-2	TRBD1	NA	TRBJ1-1	CASRKGQGALTEAFF	TGTGCCAGCAGGAAGGGACAGGGGGCGCTAACTGAAGCTTTCTTT
TRBV5-8	NA	NA	TRBJ2-1	CASSSWAGGYNEQFF	TGTGCCAGCAGCTCTTGGGCTGGAGGTTACAATGAGCAGTTCTTC
TRBV7-2	NA	few	TRBJ1-6	CASSLLGGQNSPLHF	TGTGCCAGCAGCTTACTCGGGGGGCAGAATTCACCCCTCCACTTT